Listed below are T cell receptor beta chains from one sample, sequenced in a study of T-cell memory formation after mild COVID-19. MiXCR, applied by TCRdb to the 5' RACE reads, yields one record per CDR3 protein. The table includes about 430,000 distinct CDR3 sequences, 24% detected once. The sequenced material came from PBMCs or a T cell subset sorted from them (not recorded which). Receptors originate from an adult woman who had mild COVID-19 (a few samples of this study predate the infection). Cell type and time point are not known. The CDR3 runs from the conserved cysteine through the conserved F or W. The order of the fields is clone size, J gene, V gene, D gene, CDR3 DNA, CDR3 protein. D genes are given only for firm matches. Expanded clones are given a class, and other clones once, few, many or no size at all.

abundance: NA
j_gene: TRBJ2-3
v_gene: TRBV5-1
d_gene: TRBD2
CDR3nt: TGCGCCAGCAGTACTAGCGGGGGAATGGAGGATACGCAGTATTTT
CDR3aa: CASSTSGGMEDTQYF

abundance: NA
j_gene: TRBJ1-5
v_gene: TRBV10-3
d_gene: NA
CDR3nt: TGTGCCATCAGTGGGGGGACGAATCAGCCCCAGCATTTT
CDR3aa: CAISGGTNQPQHF

abundance: NA
j_gene: TRBJ2-7
v_gene: TRBV5-6
d_gene: NA
CDR3nt: TGTGCCAGCAGGGTTCGACTTGGCTACGAGCAGTACTTC
CDR3aa: CASRVRLGYEQYF

abundance: NA
j_gene: TRBJ2-7
v_gene: TRBV20-1
d_gene: TRBD1
CDR3nt: TGCAGTGCAGGGGGACAGGGGCCCTACGAGCAGTACTTC
CDR3aa: CSAGGQGPYEQYF

abundance: few
j_gene: TRBJ2-3
v_gene: TRBV11-3
d_gene: NA
CDR3nt: TGTGCCAGCAGCTTATCGGGCCCAGCCGCAGATACGCAGTATTTT
CDR3aa: CASSLSGPAADTQYF

abundance: many
j_gene: TRBJ1-2
v_gene: TRBV5-1
d_gene: TRBD1
CDR3nt: TGCGCCAGCAGGAAGACAGGGGCCTATGGCTACACCTTC
CDR3aa: CASRKTGAYGYTF

abundance: few
j_gene: TRBJ2-7
v_gene: TRBV20-1
d_gene: TRBD1
CDR3nt: TGCAGTGCCAGGTCGGGACAGGGCTCCTACGAGCAGTACTTC
CDR3aa: CSARSGQGSYEQYF

abundance: NA
j_gene: TRBJ2-5
v_gene: TRBV24-1
d_gene: NA
CDR3nt: TGTGCCACCAGTGACACCGGGACCAAGCAAGAGACCCAGTACTTC
CDR3aa: CATSDTGTKQETQYF

abundance: few
j_gene: TRBJ1-4
v_gene: TRBV12-3/TRBV12-4
d_gene: NA
CDR3nt: TGTGCCAGCAGTTTAAGAGTTTTCGAAAAACTGTTTTTT
CDR3aa: CASSLRVFEKLFF

abundance: few
j_gene: TRBJ2-5
v_gene: TRBV7-8
d_gene: NA
CDR3nt: TGTGCCAGCAGCTCTGGGACGGCCGGACAAGAGACCCAGTACTTC
CDR3aa: CASSSGTAGQETQYF

abundance: few
j_gene: TRBJ2-1
v_gene: TRBV29-1
d_gene: NA
CDR3nt: TGCAGCGTTGTGGGTCAGAGCTCCTACAATGAGCAGTTCTTC
CDR3aa: CSVVGQSSYNEQFF

abundance: medium-sized
j_gene: TRBJ2-5
v_gene: TRBV7-2
d_gene: NA
CDR3nt: TGTGCCAGCAGCCCAGGGTACCAAGAGACCCAGTACTTC
CDR3aa: CASSPGYQETQYF

abundance: few
j_gene: TRBJ2-6
v_gene: TRBV9
d_gene: TRBD1
CDR3nt: TGTGCCAGCAGCGCCGACAGGGGCCAACCGATCTCTGGGGCCAACGTCCTGACTTTC
CDR3aa: CASSADRGQPISGANVLTF

abundance: few
j_gene: TRBJ2-1
v_gene: TRBV12-3/TRBV12-4
d_gene: NA
CDR3nt: TGTGCCAGCAGCCTATCCCTTCGGGCCAATGAGCAGTTCTTC
CDR3aa: CASSLSLRANEQFF

abundance: NA
j_gene: TRBJ2-7
v_gene: TRBV15
d_gene: NA
CDR3nt: TGTGCCACCAGCAGAGCTTCGGGAGAAACCCCCTACGAGCAGTACTTC
CDR3aa: CATSRASGETPYEQYF

abundance: NA
j_gene: TRBJ2-7
v_gene: TRBV25-1
d_gene: NA
CDR3nt: TGTGCCAGCAGTGAATACCACTACGAGCAGTACTTC
CDR3aa: CASSEYHYEQYF

abundance: NA
j_gene: TRBJ1-5
v_gene: TRBV2
d_gene: NA
CDR3nt: TGTGCCAGCAGTTCCACAGGGTCCAATCAGCCCCAGCATTTT
CDR3aa: CASSSTGSNQPQHF

abundance: NA
j_gene: TRBJ1-1
v_gene: TRBV5-1
d_gene: TRBD1
CDR3nt: TGCGCCAGCAGCTTGGGAGCAGGGGGCCGAACTGAAGCTTTCTTT
CDR3aa: CASSLGAGGRTEAFF

abundance: few
j_gene: TRBJ2-4
v_gene: TRBV5-6
d_gene: NA
CDR3nt: TGTGCCAGCAGCAGAGAGGGGAAGGGCAAAAACATTCAGTACTTC
CDR3aa: CASSREGKGKNIQYF

abundance: NA
j_gene: TRBJ2-3
v_gene: TRBV27
d_gene: TRBD2
CDR3nt: TGTGCCAGCAGTTCCTATTGGACTAGCGGCCGCACAGATACGCAGTATTTT
CDR3aa: CASSSYWTSGRTDTQYF

abundance: NA
j_gene: TRBJ2-1
v_gene: TRBV20-1
d_gene: TRBD2
CDR3nt: TGCAGTGGTCTCGTATTAGCGGGAGGGTGGAATGAGCAGTTCTTC
CDR3aa: CSGLVLAGGWNEQFF